This T cell receptor (beta chain) was profiled in a study of T-cell memory formation after mild COVID-19. Constant-segment primers were used for 5'RACE, and the resulting TCR alpha and TCR beta cDNA libraries carried sample barcodes and UMIs. TCRdb used MiXCR to reprocess the 5' RACE reads, holding one entry per CDR3 protein. The table includes roughly 130,000 distinct CDR3 sequences, about 5.9% detected once. The germline V gene encodes CDR1 SGHKS and CDR2 YYEKEE (reference sequence). There are 15 residues in the CDR3. V shed 0 bases and J shed 3 bases, with 10 bases lying between them. This clonotype has ten or more counts.

V usage is TRBV5-5 and J usage is TRBJ1-5; D gene uncertain. The sample taken for sequencing was PBMCs or a T cell subset sorted from them (not recorded which). This clonotype was obtained from an adult woman who had mild COVID-19 (a few samples of this study predate the infection). Cell type and time point are not known. The CDR3 DNA reads as TGTGCCAGCAGCTTGGAGGCAGTCAACAATCAGCCCCAGCATTTT. Translating it yields CASSLEAVNNQPQHF.